This note documents a single T cell receptor (beta chain) sequence. This specimen belongs to a study of blood T cell repertoires in COVID-19. Turning to the study itself: The United States, Italy and Spain were the sources of the acute and convalescent COVID-19 samples. PBMCs, B-cell-depleted T cells, or T cells were the source of the cDNA or gDNA that made up the material.

The CDR3 totals 16 residues. The ends were cut back, 4 bases at V and 1 base at J, with 15 bases in the middle. From germline, CDR1 is LGHDT and CDR2 YNNKEL (reference sequence). Methods used by the authors: Amplified reference gene primers provided the basis for estimating nucleated cell counts. Produced via immunoSEQ multiplex PCR; TCRdb's table is partial and in-frame only. V and J calls and clone size follow that table, whereas D and trimming were derived from the DNA. The table includes 50,000 to 75,000 clones, roughly 82% detected once. The sequence came from a human donor in a cohort sampled during active COVID-19. V is TRBV3-1 (or the pseudogene TRBV3-2) and J is TRBJ2-3, with a possible D match to TRBD2 (6 bases). Sequencing was performed on peripheral blood. The CDR3 spells CASSPPGRSRTDTQYF. The CDR3 coding sequence is TGTGCCAGCAGCCCGCCGGGGAGGTCGCGCACAGATACGCAGTATTTT.